One T cell receptor (beta chain) is described in this entry. These data originate in a study of molecular identifiers for immune sequencing clone quantification. In germline, CDR1 is SEHNR, CDR2 FQNEAQ (reference sequence). This CDR3 is 15 amino acids long. J gave up 6 bases and V 8 bases, and 11 bases lay outside the gene matches. For naive CD8 T cells, sorting used the CD8+CD4-CCR7+CD45RA+ phenotype. MiXCR, applied by TCRdb to the PCR reads, yields one record per CDR3 protein. The sample consists of approximately 630,000 distinct CDR3 sequences, about 25% of them appearing once. Specimen: naive CD8+ T cells from blood, with Jurkat cell RNA spiked in. The subset denotes: FACS-sorted CD8+CD4-CCR7+CD45RA+ naive T cells. The chain combines TRBV7-9 with TRBJ1-4; 8 bases are a match to TRBD1. This TCR was sampled from a human donor in good health. Some libraries in this study had Jurkat cell RNA spiked in. CDR3 nucleotide sequence: TGTGCCAGCGGCCCGTATTCAGGGGGCTATGAAAAACTGTTTTTT. Translated, it gives CASGPYSGGYEKLFF.